Following are 24 T cell receptor beta chains from one sample sequenced in a study of STAT5B mutations in CD4+ large granular lymphocyte leukemia. Clones were read by immunoSEQ multiplex PCR, and TCRdb kept only the in-frame ones, dropping some. In the table there are around 37,000 clones, 70% to 80% of which are singletons. Sequenced material: CD4+ T cells from blood buffy coats. The receptors derive from a human donor in good health.

V gene TRBV6-5 combines with J gene TRBJ2-3; the D gene could be TRBD1 or TRBD2 (7 bases each). The CDR3 runs to 15 residues. V lost 6 bases, J lost 5 bases, and 18 bases lay in between. The V gene's germline CDR1 is MNHEY and CDR2 SVGAGI. Here the CDR3 DNA reads TGTGCCAGCAGGCCGACAGGGTCGGGAGGAGATACGCAGTATTTT. It translates to CASRPTGSGGDTQYF.

The J gene is TRBJ2-3, the V gene TRBV6-4; D may be TRBD2 (6 bases). V lost 4 bases and J 4 bases, leaving 12 bases between the germline ends. The CDR3 consists of 14 residues. Germline V gene data show CDR1 as MRHNA and CDR2 as SNTAGT. CDR3 residues: CASSGRSGADTQYF. CDR3 DNA: TGTGCCAGCAGTGGCCGTTCGGGGGCAGATACGCAGTATTTT.

V gene TRBV4-2 combines with J gene TRBJ1-4, with D unresolved. Germline values: CDR1 LGHNA, CDR2 YNFKEQ. Trimming took 0 bases from V and 0 from J, leaving 8 bases between them. The CDR3 is 16 amino acids. This chain's CDR3 is CASSQDARATNEKLFF. The CDR3 DNA is TGTGCCAGCAGCCAAGATGCTCGGGCAACTAATGAAAAACTGTTTTTT.

This chain connects TRBV7-6 to TRBJ2-2, with 14 nucleotides matching TRBD2. Trimming took 3 bases from V and 6 from J; bases not matched to a gene: 3. Germline CDR1 and CDR2: SGHVS and FNYEAQ. This CDR3 comprises 16 residues. CDR3 coding DNA: TGTGCCAGCAGCTTGGGACTAGCGGGAGTATCCGGGGAGCTGTTTTTT. Amino acid sequence: CASSLGLAGVSGELFF. Filled out from reference TRBV7-6 and TRBJ2-2, the complete variable domain reads GAGVSQSPRYKVTKRGQDVALRCDPISGHVSLYWYRQALGQGPEFLTYFNYEAQQDKSGLPNDRFSAERPEGSISTLTIQRTEQRDSAMYRCASSLGLAGVSGELFFGEGSRLTVL.

The rearrangement links TRBV11-2 to TRBJ2-1, with D unresolved. Germline-derived CDR1 and CDR2 are SGHAT and FQNNGV. This CDR3 spans 13 amino acids. Between the trimmed V and J ends, which lost 6 bases and 5 bases, there was a span of 11 bases. The CDR3 loop reads CASSPPSNNEQFF. DNA for the CDR3: TGTGCCAGCAGTCCACCCTCTAACAATGAGCAGTTCTTC.

This clone has just a few counts. The chain couples TRBV4-2 to TRBJ1-2, with TRBD1 as a possible D gene (5 bases). Trimming cost V 0 bases and J 12 bases, with 8 bases left between them. The germline V gene has CDR1 LGHNA and CDR2 YNFKEQ. This CDR3 is built from 11 residues. Here the CDR3 DNA reads TGTGCCAGCAGCCAAGATGGGGCGCACACCTTC. This gives the protein CASSQDGAHTF.

The chain combines TRBV7-2 with TRBJ2-5; no reliable D call. Per germline, CDR1 SGHTA and CDR2 FQGNSA. The CDR3 has 12 amino acids. V was cut by 1 base and J by 5 bases, with 5 bases left in between. Here the CDR3 DNA reads TGTGCCAGCAGCTTAGTTTGGGAGACCCAGTACTTC. It yields the protein CASSLVWETQYF. Using reference TRBV7-2 and TRBJ2-5 for the parts outside the CDR3, the full variable domain is GAGVSQSPSNKVTEKGKDVELRCDPISGHTALYWYRQSLGQGLEFLIYFQGNSAPDKSGLPSDRFSAERTGGSVSTLTIQRTQQEDSAVYLCASSLVWETQYFGPGTRLLVL.

This clone showed up just a few times. The chain links TRBV4-3 to TRBJ2-1; TRBD2 matches 10 bases. V gave up 1 base and J gave up 8 bases; unmatched junction bases: 8. CDR3 length: 16 amino acids. Germline values: CDR1 LGHNA, CDR2 YSLEER. CDR3 loop: CASSQVGAGGPHEQFF. As DNA, the CDR3 is TGCGCCAGCAGCCAAGTAGGAGCGGGAGGGCCACATGAGCAGTTCTTC.

This clone was detected once. The V gene is TRBV29-1, the J gene TRBJ2-7, with a tentative D call TRBD1 (6 bases). Germline lookup yields CDR1 SQVTM and CDR2 ANQGSEA. V was shortened by 7 bases and J by 7 bases, with 20 bases between the two germline ends. The CDR3 is 13 amino acids. Here the CDR3 reads CSGSDRITREQYF. The DNA of the CDR3 is TGCAGCGGATCCGACAGGATTACGAGGGAGCAGTACTTC.

This chain joins TRBV7-3 and TRBJ2-1; no definite D call. V was clipped by 1 base and J by 7 bases, with 8 bases between them. CDR3 length equals 13 residues. Germline lookup yields CDR1 SGHTA and CDR2 FQGTGA. This CDR3 reads CASSLSWGNEQFF. CDR3 coding DNA: TGTGCCAGCAGCTTAAGTTGGGGAAATGAGCAGTTCTTC.

CDR3 in amino acids: CASSVELAGAHYRELFF. The DNA of the CDR3 is TGTGCCAGCAGCGTCGAACTAGCGGGGGCCCACTACCGGGAGCTGTTTTTT. The chain employs TRBV5-5 and TRBJ2-2; 11 bases agree with TRBD2. From germline, CDR1 is SGHKS and CDR2 YYEKEE (reference sequence). V was pared by 4 bases and J by 9 bases, with 14 bases of the junction left unmatched. This CDR3 has 17 amino acids.

This clone was seen a single time. CDR3 protein: CASSANKNTEAFF. The CDR3 region has the DNA TGTGCCAGTAGTGCTAACAAGAACACTGAAGCTTTCTTT. The gene calls are TRBV19 and TRBJ1-1; no reliable D call. The germline gives CDR1 LNHDA, CDR2 SQIVND (reference sequence). The CDR3 contains 13 residues. Deletions cut 5 bases from V and 1 base from J, with 8 bases between.

The chain carries TRBV18 and TRBJ1-3; TRBD1 aligns across 9 bases. The CDR3 has 17 amino acids. Germline CDR1 KGHSH, CDR2 LQKENI. The V segment lost 3 bases and the J segment 0 bases; nucleotides outside the gene matches: 6. The CDR3 loop reads CASSPRQGQGSGNTIYF. The CDR3 bases are TGTGCCAGCTCACCGCGTCAGGGACAGGGCTCTGGAAACACCATATATTTT. Combining the CDR3 with reference TRBV18 and TRBJ1-3 gives the whole variable domain NAGVMQNPRHLVRRRGQEARLRCSPMKGHSHVYWYRQLPEEGLKFMVYLQKENIIDESGMPKERFSAEFPKEGPSILRIQQVVRGDSAAYFCASSPRQGQGSGNTIYFGEGSWLTVV.

The chain links TRBV5-1 to TRBJ2-5; weak D call: TRBD2 (6 bases). Germline values: CDR1 SGHRS, CDR2 YFSETQ. V gave up 0 bases and J gave up 1 base, with 10 bases separating them. CDR3 length equals 15 residues. CDR3 sequence: CASSLAPGVQETQYF. Written as DNA, the CDR3 is TGCGCCAGCAGCTTGGCTCCGGGGGTCCAAGAGACCCAGTACTTC.

This rearrangement joins TRBV27 to TRBJ1-1; 7 bases map to TRBD1. This CDR3 region has 13 residues. CDR1 is MNHEY, CDR2 SMNVEV, per germline (reference sequence). J was trimmed by 8 bases and V by 4 bases; bases with no gene match: 7. The CDR3 here is CASSYNRDREAFF. In DNA, the CDR3 is TGTGCCAGCAGTTATAACCGGGACAGAGAAGCTTTCTTT.

This rearrangement joins TRBV5-4 to TRBJ2-1; D might be TRBD2 (5 bases). The V end lost 4 bases, the J end lost 5 bases, and 22 bases lay between the germline ends. Germline-derived CDR1 and CDR2 are SGHNT and YYREEE (reference sequence). This CDR3 is built from 17 residues. Written as DNA, the CDR3 is TGTGCCAGCAGCCTACACCGGGGTGGTATAAACAACAATGAGCAGTTCTTC. It specifies CASSLHRGGINNNEQFF.

This rearrangement joins TRBV2 to TRBJ1-6; perhaps TRBD1 as D (6 bases). V shed 6 bases and J shed 5 bases, with 11 bases lying between them. This CDR3 region has 14 residues. Germline V CDR1 and CDR2: SNHLY, FYNNEI. The CDR3 reads CASRRGVNNSPLHF. The CDR3 region has the DNA TGTGCCAGCAGGAGGGGGGTAAATAATTCACCCCTCCACTTT.

The V call is TRBV10-3, the J call TRBJ2-5, with D possibly being TRBD1 or TRBD2 (5 bases each). Germline loops: CDR1 ENHRY, CDR2 SYGVKD. The CDR3 runs 14 residues. Trimming took off 3 bases at V and 9 bases at J, with 17 bases between the two ends. The CDR3 nucleotides read TGTGCCATCAGTGATGGGGGAGCGGAAGGGGCCCAGTACTTC. Translating gives CAISDGGAEGAQYF.

In DNA form, the CDR3 reads TGTGCAAGTCGGTTTGCCAGGATTTATCAGCCCCAGCATTTT. Its protein is CASRFARIYQPQHF. This chain links TRBV12-2 with TRBJ1-5; the DNA was not used to check the table's D call, TRBD1. TRBV12-2 is a pseudogene locus. The CDR3 spans 14 residues.

This clone was observed a few times. The CDR3 DNA follows: TGTGCCAGCACCACGGGGAAGACAGCCGATGAAAAACTGTTTTTT. The encoded protein is CASTTGKTADEKLFF. The chain recombines TRBV21-1 with TRBJ1-4. TRBV21-1 is marked as a pseudogene. The CDR3 totals 15 residues.

By sample share, this clone is medium-sized. The chain is built from TRBV2 and TRBJ2-6; D unresolved. Trimming pared 5 bases from V and 1 base from J, leaving 9 bases between. The CDR3 runs 15 residues. In germline, CDR1 is SNHLY, CDR2 FYNNEI. The CDR3 here is CASSSQQSGANVLTF. DNA for the CDR3: TGTGCCAGCAGTTCACAGCAATCTGGGGCCAACGTCCTGACTTTC.

In its sample, this clone was seen a few times. This sequence joins TRBV6-1 and TRBJ1-1, with 8 bases that match TRBD1. Losses at the gene ends were 4 bases for V and 5 bases for J; bases not matched to a gene: 9. Per the germline V gene, CDR1 is MNHNS and CDR2 is SASEGT. This CDR3 is 15 amino acids long. CDR3 nucleotide sequence: TGTGCCAGCAGTGCGAATGGACAGGGAGGGACTGAAGCTTTCTTT. Translating it yields CASSANGQGGTEAFF.

The chain joins TRBV29-1 to TRBJ1-3, with TRBD1 as a possible D gene (5 bases). This CDR3 region has 15 residues. Trimming pared 6 bases from V and 1 base from J, leaving 16 bases between. The germline gives CDR1 SQVTM, CDR2 ANQGSEA. This CDR3 reads CSVAPRGHSGNTIYF. The DNA of the CDR3 is TGCAGCGTAGCCCCGAGGGGCCATTCTGGAAACACCATATATTTT.

This clone was seen a few times. The chain carries TRBV11-2 and TRBJ2-5, with 7 bases fitting TRBD2. Unmatched junction bases numbered 4, after V lost 1 base and J lost 5 bases. Germline assignment: CDR1 SGHAT and CDR2 FQNNGV. This CDR3 comprises 14 residues. CDR3 sequence reads: CASSLGGGWETQYF. The CDR3 DNA sequence: TGTGCCAGCAGCTTAGGGGGAGGGTGGGAGACCCAGTACTTC.